The 32 T cell receptor beta chains reported below all come from one sample, sequenced in a study of response to subunit inactivated influenza vaccine. Each CDR3 protein is one row after TCRdb ran MiXCR on the RT-PCR reads. This sample has 530,000 or so distinct CDR3 sequences; 12% occur once, and the top ten carry roughly 10%. The source was PBMCs from blood, collected on the day of vaccination. The receptors were gathered from a man aged 50 to 60 who received an inactivated influenza vaccine.

This clonotype showed up many times. The gene calls are TRBV5-1 and TRBJ2-7; weak D call: TRBD2 (5 bases). Trimming removed 4 bases from V and 1 base from J, with 18 bases in between. This CDR3 is 16 amino acids long. Germline CDR1 is SGHRS and CDR2 is YFSETQ. CDR3 protein: CASSLRLAGWSYEQYF. CDR3 nucleotides: TGCGCCAGCAGCCTCCGGCTAGCAGGATGGTCCTACGAGCAGTACTTC.

The J gene is TRBJ2-1, the V gene TRBV10-3; 7 bases match TRBD2. Germline assignment: CDR1 ENHRY and CDR2 SYGVKD. The CDR3 extends over 16 amino acids. After removal of 6 bases from V and 1 base from J, the junction contained 9 bases not matched to a gene. This CDR3 reads CAIRKTNSGSYNEQFF. The DNA for the CDR3 is TGTGCCATCAGGAAGACTAATAGCGGGTCCTACAATGAGCAGTTCTTC.

This clonotype came up a few times. The chain joins TRBV30 to TRBJ2-2; D remains ambiguous. The germline V gene encodes CDR1 GTSNPN and CDR2 SVGIG (reference sequence). The CDR3 totals 13 residues. The V end was cut by 0 bases, the J end by 5 bases, with 7 bases between. In DNA, the CDR3 is TGTGCCTGGAGTGTACTGAGGACCGGGGAGCTGTTTTTT. Its translation: CAWSVLRTGELFF.

This clonotype has just a few counts. The chain links TRBV27 to TRBJ2-7; no reliable D call. Germline assignment: CDR1 MNHEY and CDR2 SMNVEV (reference sequence). V was cut by 4 bases and J by 1 base, with 14 bases left in between. The CDR3 loop spans 15 amino acids. CDR3 coding DNA: TGTGCCAGCAGTTCGCTCTGGTCCACTTCCTACGAGCAGTACTTC. This codes for CASSSLWSTSYEQYF.

The chain has TRBV7-2 and TRBJ2-3, with D unresolved. Germline V CDR1 and CDR2: SGHTA, FQGNSA. Deletions cut 1 base from V and 7 bases from J, with 15 bases between. This CDR3 is 15 amino acids long. CDR3 region: CASSLVYALRNTQYF. The CDR3 coding sequence is TGTGCCAGCAGCTTAGTCTACGCACTCAGGAATACGCAGTATTTT.

This clonotype appeared a few times. The chain links TRBV10-3 to TRBJ2-1; perhaps D is TRBD1 or TRBD2 (6 bases each). CDR3 length: 14 residues. Germline CDR1 and CDR2: ENHRY and SYGVKD. V shed 4 bases and J shed 6 bases, with 13 bases lying between them. CDR3 DNA: TGTGCCATCAGTGGAGGGGGGTTCAGCAATGAGCAGTTCTTC. Its protein product is CAISGGGFSNEQFF.

This clonotype was picked up a small number of times. The V call is TRBV4-3, the J call TRBJ2-5, with a tentative D call TRBD2 (5 bases). The V end was cut by 2 bases, the J end by 3 bases, with 16 bases between. This CDR3 is built from 16 residues. Per the germline V gene, CDR1 is LGHNA and CDR2 is YSLEER. The CDR3 sequence is CASSQRYSGVKETQYF. The CDR3 nucleotides are TGCGCCAGCAGCCAACGTTACAGCGGAGTAAAAGAGACCCAGTACTTC.

This clonotype was recorded at least ten times. The rearrangement joins TRBV20-1 to TRBJ2-5, with TRBD2 matching over 7 bases. With 4 bases clipped from V and 5 bases from J, the junction kept 4 bases outside the gene matches. The CDR3 has 12 residues. The germline CDR1 and CDR2 sequences are DFQATT and SNEGSKA (reference sequence). CDR3 nucleotide sequence: TGCAGTGCTACGACTAGCTTTGAGACCCAGTACTTC. It encodes CSATTSFETQYF.

This chain links TRBV11-3 with TRBJ2-3; D not resolved. V lost 5 bases, J lost 6 bases, and 12 bases lay in between. This CDR3 is built from 13 residues. Germline V gene data show CDR1 as SGHNT and CDR2 as YENEEA. The DNA for the CDR3 is TGTGCCAGCAGCGGCCCACCCCCGGATACGCAGTATTTT. This gives the protein CASSGPPPDTQYF. The full variable domain, completed using reference TRBV11-3 and TRBJ2-3, is EAGVVQSPRYKIIEKKQPVAFWCNPISGHNTLYWYLQNLGQGPELLIRYENEEAVDDSQLPKDRFSAERLKGVDSTLKIQPAELGDSAVYLCASSGPPPDTQYFGPGTRLTVL.

The sample holds a few counts of this clonotype. J is TRBJ1-5 and V is TRBV5-1, with D unresolved. The germline gives CDR1 SGHRS, CDR2 YFSETQ. The CDR3 is made up of 15 amino acids. Trimming took 4 bases from V and 1 from J, leaving 12 bases between them. The CDR3 bases are TGCGCCAGCAGCCCCGCACATCAAAGCAATCAGCCCCAGCATTTT. Amino acid sequence: CASSPAHQSNQPQHF.

The table lists this clonotype with a few counts. The V and J genes are TRBV29-1 and TRBJ2-7; maybe TRBD1 (5 bases). The germline V gene encodes CDR1 SQVTM and CDR2 ANQGSEA. V was clipped by 3 bases and J by 0 bases, with 9 bases between them. This CDR3 comprises 13 residues. As DNA, the CDR3 is TGCAGCGTTGACTCGACAGACTCCTACGAGCAGTACTTC. This gives the protein CSVDSTDSYEQYF.

The rearrangement uses TRBV20-1 and TRBJ2-5; D is perhaps TRBD1 or TRBD2 (5 bases each). From germline, CDR1 is DFQATT and CDR2 SNEGSKA (reference sequence). The germline V and J ends were trimmed by 0 bases and 5 bases, with 16 bases remaining between them. This CDR3 has 15 amino acids. The CDR3 reads CSARDYEGWGETQYF. The CDR3 DNA follows: TGCAGTGCTAGAGATTACGAAGGGTGGGGGGAGACCCAGTACTTC.

This clonotype was observed a few times. V usage is TRBV6-5 and J usage is TRBJ2-7; unclear D gene. Trimming shortened V by 0 bases and J by 3 bases, and 18 bases separated the two germline ends. Germline CDR1 MNHEY, CDR2 SVGAGI. This CDR3 comprises 17 residues. This CDR3 reads CASSYSIGRVSIYEQYF. In DNA, the CDR3 is TGTGCCAGCAGTTACTCGATCGGCCGGGTGTCGATCTACGAGCAGTACTTC.

The table lists this clonotype with many counts. The V and J genes are TRBV28 and TRBJ2-7, with 10 bases aligning to TRBD2. Trimming removed 4 bases from V and 3 bases from J; junction bases left unmatched: 6. In germline, CDR1 is MDHEN, CDR2 SYDVKM. CDR3 size: 15 residues. CDR3 nucleotides: TGTGCCAGCAGTTCGTTAGCGGGAGGCATCTACGAGCAGTACTTC. Translated: CASSSLAGGIYEQYF.

V is TRBV7-2 and J is TRBJ2-7; 9 nucleotides align to TRBD2. V shed 1 base and J 3 bases; nucleotides not matched to a gene: 10. This CDR3 spans 17 amino acids. CDR1 is SGHTA and CDR2 is FQGNSA in the germline V gene. The CDR3 DNA follows: TGTGCCAGCAGCTTAGTCGGCGGGAGGGTAATCTTCTACGAGCAGTACTTC. Translation gives CASSLVGGRVIFYEQYF.

V and J are TRBV20-1 and TRBJ2-3; maybe TRBD2 (5 bases). Germline CDR1 is DFQATT and CDR2 is SNEGSKA (reference sequence). There are 14 residues in the CDR3. Deletions cut 0 bases from V and 0 bases from J, with 7 bases between. The CDR3 nucleotides are TGCAGTGCTAGAGAACGCGGGAGCACAGATACGCAGTATTTT. Its translation: CSARERGSTDTQYF.

This clonotype has only a few counts. This sequence joins TRBV20-1 and TRBJ2-1; the D is unclear. Germline V gives CDR1 DFQATT, CDR2 SNEGSKA (reference sequence). Trimming removed 6 bases at V and 0 bases at J, with 15 bases between. The CDR3 is made up of 15 amino acids. The CDR3 loop is CSAEVLSYSYNEQFF. In DNA, the CDR3 is TGCAGTGCCGAGGTACTGAGCTACTCCTACAATGAGCAGTTCTTC.

The table lists this clonotype with many counts. The V call is TRBV29-1, the J call TRBJ2-1; no clear D. V was clipped by 3 bases and J by 4 bases, with 16 bases between them. In germline, CDR1 is SQVTM, CDR2 ANQGSEA. CDR3 length equals 15 residues. For the CDR3, the DNA is TGCAGCGTTGACGAAAAGACCCCCGTATACAATGAGCAGTTCTTC. Residues: CSVDEKTPVYNEQFF.

There are a few counts of this clonotype. The chain uses TRBV5-1 and TRBJ2-7; 10 bases are shared with TRBD1. Germline trimming cut 2 bases from V and 5 bases from J; bases unmatched to any gene: 4. Germline V gene sequence: CDR1 SGHRS, CDR2 YFSETQ. The CDR3 totals 14 residues. CDR3 coding DNA: TGCGCCAGCAGCTTTGGACAGGGGGTGGACGAGCAGTACTTC. This codes for CASSFGQGVDEQYF.

The CDR3 here is CSVGGRDFSEQFF. The CDR3 nucleotides are TGCAGCGTTGGGGGCCGGGACTTCAGTGAGCAGTTCTTC. The chain links TRBV29-1 to TRBJ2-1, with a weak D call TRBD2 (6 bases). This CDR3 comprises 13 residues. Trimming stripped 4 bases from V and 9 bases from J, with 16 bases between. Germline V gene sequence: CDR1 SQVTM, CDR2 ANQGSEA.

In this sample, this clonotype turned up many times. V usage is TRBV6-2 or TRBV6-3 and J usage is TRBJ1-6; tentative D call: TRBD1 (5 bases). The CDR3 loop spans 18 amino acids. The V end lost 2 bases, the J end lost 5 bases, and 19 bases lay between the germline ends. The germline V gene encodes CDR1 MNHEY and CDR2 SVGEGT. The CDR3 spells CASSYPGNLRINNSPLHF. In DNA, the CDR3 is TGTGCCAGCAGTTACCCAGGGAACCTCCGAATCAATAATTCACCCCTCCACTTT.

This clonotype occurred a few times. J is TRBJ2-2 and V is TRBV12-3 or TRBV12-4, with 8 bases lining up with TRBD2. The trim removed 5 bases at V and 7 bases at J, leaving 12 bases unmatched. The CDR3 consists of 16 residues. The CDR3: CASSPSPAGAVGELFF. The CDR3 bases are TGTGCCAGCAGTCCCAGTCCAGCGGGAGCGGTCGGGGAGCTGTTTTTT.

The chain uses TRBV28 and TRBJ2-7; a possible D gene is TRBD2 (5 bases). Trimming shortened V by 3 bases and J by 5 bases, and 11 bases separated the two germline ends. This CDR3 has 13 amino acids. From germline, CDR1 is MDHEN and CDR2 SYDVKM. DNA for the CDR3: TGTGCCAGCAGTTTTACATTCGGGAACGAGCAGTACTTC. Protein: CASSFTFGNEQYF. The whole variable domain, filled in from reference TRBV28 and TRBJ2-7, reads DVKVTQSSRYLVKRTGEKVFLECVQDMDHENMFWYRQDPGLGLRLIYFSYDVKMKEKGDIPEGYSVSREKKERFSLILESASTNQTSMYLCASSFTFGNEQYFGPGTRLTVT.

In this sample, this clonotype turned up a few times. V gene TRBV12-3 or TRBV12-4 combines with J gene TRBJ2-3, with D perhaps matching TRBD1 (5 bases). The CDR3 contains 14 residues. Trimming left V 1 base short and J 6 bases short, with 11 bases between. For the CDR3, the DNA is TGTGCCAGCAGTTTAGGCTCAGGGCGTGATACGCAGTATTTT. This codes for CASSLGSGRDTQYF.

The CDR3 spells CASSPRLATQYF. The CDR3 coding sequence is TGTGCCAGCAGCCCCCGGCTAGCTACGCAGTATTTT. This chain joins TRBV12-3 or TRBV12-4 and TRBJ2-3; perhaps TRBD2 as D (5 bases). Trimming removed 6 bases from V and 8 bases from J, with 12 bases in between. The CDR3 contains 12 residues.

This clonotype has a count of ten or more. The chain employs TRBV9 and TRBJ1-1; TRBD1 agrees at 7 bases. With 4 bases clipped from V and 5 bases from J, the junction kept 11 bases outside the gene matches. The CDR3 has 15 amino acids. From germline, CDR1 is SGDLS and CDR2 YYNGEE. The CDR3 is CASSTTGSGGTEAFF. CDR3 nucleotides: TGTGCCAGCAGCACGACAGGGTCGGGGGGAACTGAAGCTTTCTTT. Filled out from reference TRBV9 and TRBJ1-1, the complete variable domain reads DSGVTQTPKHLITATGQRVTLRCSPRSGDLSVYWYQQSLDQGLQFLIQYYNGEERAKGNILERFSAQQFPDLHSELNLSSLELGDSALYFCASSTTGSGGTEAFFGQGTRLTVV.

The rearrangement uses TRBV12-3 or TRBV12-4 and TRBJ2-6, with 8 bases that match TRBD1. This CDR3 comprises 19 residues. CDR3 in DNA: TGTACCATCAGTTTACGCCGCAGGGGGCTATCTACTGGGGCCAACGTCCTGACTTTC. Its protein is CTISLRRRGLSTGANVLTF.

This clonotype was detected only a few times. J is TRBJ2-2 and V is TRBV15, with D unresolved. Germline CDR1 and CDR2: LNHNV and YYDKDF (reference sequence). The CDR3 has 13 residues. V was clipped by 6 bases and J by 1 base, with 6 bases between them. The CDR3 loop is CATRVGNTGELFF. In DNA form, the CDR3 reads TGTGCCACCAGGGTTGGGAACACCGGGGAGCTGTTTTTT. The full variable domain, its missing parts supplied by reference TRBV15 and TRBJ2-2, is DAMVIQNPRYQVTQFGKPVTLSCSQTLNHNVMYWYQQKSSQAPKLLFHYYDKDFNNEADTPDNFQSRRPNTSFCFLDIRSPGLGDTAMYLCATRVGNTGELFFGEGSRLTVL.

This clonotype occurred many times. The rearrangement links TRBV12-3 or TRBV12-4 to TRBJ2-1; unclear D gene. There are 14 residues in the CDR3. V lost 6 bases and J 14 bases, leaving 23 bases between the germline ends. CDR3 sequence: CASSTEWKLRRKFF. For the CDR3, the DNA is TGTGCCAGCAGCACCGAATGGAAACTCCGGCGAAAGTTCTTC.

The rearrangement joins TRBV20-1 to TRBJ2-4; D gene ambiguous. The germline V and J ends were trimmed by 7 bases and 6 bases, with 10 bases remaining between them. The CDR3 is made up of 11 amino acids. Germline V CDR1 and CDR2: DFQATT, SNEGSKA (reference sequence). The CDR3 protein is CSGRSVNIQYF. CDR3 bases: TGCAGTGGGCGGAGCGTAAACATTCAGTACTTC.

V and J are TRBV15 and TRBJ2-5; TRBD1 agrees at 9 bases. There are 15 residues in the CDR3. The germline V gene has CDR1 LNHNV and CDR2 YYDKDF (reference sequence). The junction had 6 bases not matched to a gene; V was cut back by 5 bases and J by 2 bases. CDR3 sequence: CATSDRGYVQETQYF. CDR3 DNA sequence: TGTGCCACCAGCGACAGGGGGTACGTTCAAGAGACCCAGTACTTC. The whole variable domain, filled in from reference TRBV15 and TRBJ2-5, reads DAMVIQNPRYQVTQFGKPVTLSCSQTLNHNVMYWYQQKSSQAPKLLFHYYDKDFNNEADTPDNFQSRRPNTSFCFLDIRSPGLGDTAMYLCATSDRGYVQETQYFGPGTRLLVL.

This chain links TRBV5-6 with TRBJ2-7; possibly TRBD2 for D (5 bases). CDR1 and CDR2 (germline): SGHDT, YYEEEE. V lost 2 bases and J lost 6, with 15 bases in between. The CDR3 runs 14 residues. Here the CDR3 reads CASSFRLSSPEQYF. The CDR3 bases are TGTGCCAGCAGCTTTAGACTAAGCTCCCCCGAGCAGTACTTC.